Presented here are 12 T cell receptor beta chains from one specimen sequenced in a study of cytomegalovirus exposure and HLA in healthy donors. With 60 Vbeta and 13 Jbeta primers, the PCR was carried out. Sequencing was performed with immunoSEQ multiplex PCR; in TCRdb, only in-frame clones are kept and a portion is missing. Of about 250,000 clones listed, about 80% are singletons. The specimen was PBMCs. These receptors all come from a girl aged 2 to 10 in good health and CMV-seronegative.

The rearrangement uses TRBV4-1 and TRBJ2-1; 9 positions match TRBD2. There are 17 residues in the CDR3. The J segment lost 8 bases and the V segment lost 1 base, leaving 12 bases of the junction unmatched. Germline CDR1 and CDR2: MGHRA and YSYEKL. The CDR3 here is CASSQAQREAPRDEQFF. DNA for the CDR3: TGCGCCAGCAGCCAAGCCCAGCGGGAGGCTCCTAGGGATGAGCAGTTCTTC.

Written as DNA, the CDR3 is TGTGCCAGCAGTGGAGGGGAGGCCGTCTCAGAAAAACTGTTTTTT. Translation: CASSGGEAVSEKLFF. This chain connects TRBV2 to TRBJ1-4, with D possibly TRBD1 on 5 matching bases. Trimming took off 4 bases at V and 8 bases at J, with 17 bases between the two ends. Per the germline V gene, CDR1 is SNHLY and CDR2 is FYNNEI. The CDR3 extends over 15 amino acids.

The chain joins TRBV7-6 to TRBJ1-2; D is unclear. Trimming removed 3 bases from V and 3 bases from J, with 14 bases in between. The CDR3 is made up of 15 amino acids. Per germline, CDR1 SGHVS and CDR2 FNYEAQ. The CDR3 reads CASSFLEGKDYGYTF. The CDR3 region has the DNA TGTGCCAGCAGCTTTTTAGAGGGCAAGGACTATGGCTACACCTTC.

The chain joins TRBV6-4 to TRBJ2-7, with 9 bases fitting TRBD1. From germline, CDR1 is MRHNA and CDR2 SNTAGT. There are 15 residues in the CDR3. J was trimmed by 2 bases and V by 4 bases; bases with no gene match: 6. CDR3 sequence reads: CASSVWDRETYEQYF. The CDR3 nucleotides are TGTGCCAGCAGTGTTTGGGACAGGGAGACCTACGAGCAGTACTTC.

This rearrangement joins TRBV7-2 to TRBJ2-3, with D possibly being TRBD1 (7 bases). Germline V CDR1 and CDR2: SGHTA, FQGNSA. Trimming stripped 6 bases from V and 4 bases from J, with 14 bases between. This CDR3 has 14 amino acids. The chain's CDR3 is CASSSTGEADTQYF. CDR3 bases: TGTGCCAGCAGTTCAACAGGGGAGGCAGATACGCAGTATTTT.

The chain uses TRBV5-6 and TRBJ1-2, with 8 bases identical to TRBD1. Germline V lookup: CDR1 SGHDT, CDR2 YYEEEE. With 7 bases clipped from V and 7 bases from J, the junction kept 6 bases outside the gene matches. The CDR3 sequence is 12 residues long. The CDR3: CASFSGGLGYTF. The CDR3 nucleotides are TGTGCCAGCTTCTCAGGGGGCCTTGGCTACACCTTC.

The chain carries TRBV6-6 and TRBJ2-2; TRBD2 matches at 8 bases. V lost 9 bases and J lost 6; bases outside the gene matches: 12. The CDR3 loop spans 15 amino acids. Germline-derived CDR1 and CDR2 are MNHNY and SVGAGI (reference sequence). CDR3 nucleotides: TGTGCCAGTAAGAGCGGACTAGCATTTCCCGGGGAGCTGTTTTTT. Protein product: CASKSGLAFPGELFF.

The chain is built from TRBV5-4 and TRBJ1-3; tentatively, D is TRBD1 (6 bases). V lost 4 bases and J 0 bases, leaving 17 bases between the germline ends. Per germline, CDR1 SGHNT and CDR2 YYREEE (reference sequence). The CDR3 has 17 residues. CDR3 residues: CASSTGQQGLSGNTIYF. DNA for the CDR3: TGTGCCAGCAGCACAGGACAACAGGGCCTCTCTGGAAACACCATATATTTT.

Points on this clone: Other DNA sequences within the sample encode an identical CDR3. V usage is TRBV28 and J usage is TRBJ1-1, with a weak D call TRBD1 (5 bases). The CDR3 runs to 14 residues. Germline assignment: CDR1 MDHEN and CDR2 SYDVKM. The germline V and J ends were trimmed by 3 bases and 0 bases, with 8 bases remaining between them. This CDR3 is CASSFPGMNTEAFF. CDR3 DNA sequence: TGTGCCAGCAGTTTCCCAGGGATGAACACTGAAGCTTTCTTT.

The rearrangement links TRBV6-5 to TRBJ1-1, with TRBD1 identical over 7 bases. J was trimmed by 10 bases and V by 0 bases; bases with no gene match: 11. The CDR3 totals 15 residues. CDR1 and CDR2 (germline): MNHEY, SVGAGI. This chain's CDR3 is CASSYSSLEQGRAFF. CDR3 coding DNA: TGTGCCAGCAGTTACTCTTCTTTGGAACAGGGGAGAGCTTTCTTT.

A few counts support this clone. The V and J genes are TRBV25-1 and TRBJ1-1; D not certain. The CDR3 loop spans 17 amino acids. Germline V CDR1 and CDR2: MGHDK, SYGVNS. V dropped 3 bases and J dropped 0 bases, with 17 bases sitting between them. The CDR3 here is CASSDGLWEGMNTEAFF. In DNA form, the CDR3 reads TGTGCCAGCAGTGACGGGTTATGGGAGGGCATGAACACTGAAGCTTTCTTT.

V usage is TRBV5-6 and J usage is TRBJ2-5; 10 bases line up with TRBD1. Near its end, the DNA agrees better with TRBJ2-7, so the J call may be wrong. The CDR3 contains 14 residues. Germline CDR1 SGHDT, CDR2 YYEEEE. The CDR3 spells CASSLRDRGYEQYF. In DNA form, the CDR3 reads TGTGCCAGCAGCTTGCGGGACAGGGGATACGAGCAGTACTTC.